This T cell receptor (beta chain) comes out of a study of long-term antiretroviral therapy in people with HIV (dated 2022 in TCRdb). Study-level background: The earliest samples were collected about a decade before the 2015 WHO recommendation for immediate ART, when ART was typically delayed until CD4 counts fell. Whether ART initiation and durable HIV suppression were associated with changes in peripheral blood TRB repertoire composition and diversity was tested in a retrospective serial study. A total of 192 cryopreserved PBMC samples were contributed to the cohort by 30 adults with confirmed HIV infection, with samples collected serially over a mean of approximately six years (range 1-12). Of the roughly 27 participants with HIV, about a dozen were female. No cross-contamination during QIAcube processing was seen in test extractions of a monoclonal T-cell line run alongside 30 or so polyclonal samples.

The immunoSEQ hsTCRB v3.0 assay was used at survey level resolution to sequence the TRB variable region. A depth of roughly 35,000-55,000 T-cell genomes per sample was targeted for TRB sequencing. An Illumina MiSeq with a v3 150-cycle kit was used to sequence the pooled TRB libraries. Turning to the authors' computational methods: Repertoire analysis was performed in R inside a reproducible Nextflow workflow that covered QC, data transformation and analysis. Custom analyses were implemented in LymphoSeq2, an R package for AIRR-Seq data exploration. A few samples yielding fewer than 5000 total TRB sequences were excluded, leaving over 150 analyzed HIV repertoires. Among the 180 to 200 retained HIV repertoires, approximately 57 were collected before ART initiation and 120 to 140 were collected after ART initiation. Each repertoire was downsampled to 5000 TRB nucleotide sequences, and summary statistics were averaged across 100 downsampling iterations. The analysis kept only TRB sequences whose CDR3 regions were at least seven amino acids long. Diversity was measured with a Shannon entropy-derived clonality score and the Gini coefficient. In the repertoire networks, any two of the top 5000 CDR3 amino acid sequences were linked whenever the two sequences differed by an edit distance of one. GLIPH2 predicted antigen specificity groups and MHC restriction for TRB CDR3 amino acid sequences. Known CMV, EBV, HIV or tissue antigen associations were flagged by matching CDR3 amino acid sequences against VDJdb and McPAS-TCR. Pre-ART, post-ART and control groups were compared with Wilcoxon signed-rank tests and Holm-Bonferroni correction. TCRdb limited this immuneACCESS table to in-frame rearrangements with V and J called. A share of clones is missing; checked studies link under half to unresolved V genes, and the rest is unexplained. V and J calls and clone size come straight from that table; D and trimming were deduced from the DNA. This sample has 28,000 or so clones in its table, and over 75% of those were observed once. Jointly, the top ten make up about 4% of the sample.

In the germline V gene, CDR1 corresponds to SGHTA and CDR2 to FQGNSA. There are 17 amino acids in the CDR3, from cysteine to phenylalanine inclusive. Solely the CDR3 DNA is kept, with 51 bases framed from the first base. V gives up 2 bases and J gives up 3 bases, and the segment between their germline ends measures 20 bases. What the study reported, not specific to this receptor: Expanded TRB clones identified before ART initiation dominated the repertoire at all time points, although this dominance fluctuated and declined in many PLHIV after ART. No data were available on ART adherence, viral resistance or therapy changes, limiting inferences about post-ART repertoire changes. Because pre-ART samples had limited cell numbers, unsorted PBMC were profiled rather than sorted CD4+ and CD8+ T cells. A significant increase in TRB diversity was found to be associated with ART initiation, although TRB diversity was observed to remain significantly below that of transplant donor controls even after long-term ART. Compared with controls, HIV repertoires had narrower CDR3 length ranges, and the network structure pointed to an antigen-experienced repertoire that shifted only slightly toward naive after ART. Because PBMC availability was limited, only the TCR beta chain was sequenced, with no alpha chain pairing. The samples span the years 2004 to 2017, and the ART regimens used at that time may not be as effective as current regimens.

Of note for this clone: Its antigen is still unknown. No per-base quality is available; no much larger clone lies one base away.

To be included, a participant needed at least one PBMC sample from before ART initiation plus at least two post-ART samples. Treatment was received in the United States of America by all participants with HIV. Before DNA extraction, cryopreserved samples of roughly 0.85-10 million PBMC were thawed and washed. At the time of the earliest PBMC sample, participants with HIV were aged between about 23 and 54 years. PBMC samples from each participant spanned 1-4 timepoints before ART initiation and 2-8 timepoints after ART initiation, with a median of 7 samples. Serial HIV viral load, CD4+ T-cell count, ART history and demographic data were obtained for every participant. Genomic DNA was extracted from unsorted PBMC with a Qiagen kit on a QIAcube, with processing performed in batches of 12 samples.

The receptor chain draws on TRBV7-2 and TRBJ2-7; the D gene is tentatively TRBD1 or TRBD2, each matching 5 bases. Sequences were derived from unsorted PBMCs, sampled 0.8 years before starting antiretroviral therapy. The source is a man younger than 35 with HIV. The encoded CDR3 is CASSLWVRDGLVYEQYF. The bases read TGTGCCAGCAGCTTATGGGTAAGGGACGGTCTCGTCTACGAGCAGTACTTC.